This is a list of T cell receptor beta chains from one sample in a study of blood T cell repertoires in COVID-19. Produced via immunoSEQ multiplex PCR; TCRdb's table is partial and in-frame only. The sample records around 80,000 clones, 88% being singletons. Sample: peripheral blood. The source of these receptors is a human donor in a cohort sampled during active COVID-19. CDR3s include the opening cysteine and the closing phenylalanine or tryptophan. A D gene is named only where the DNA matches it firmly. Clone size is shown for a subset of rows, as once, few, many or a class of expanded clone.

NA	TRBJ2-3	TRBV19	NA	14	TGTGCCAGTAGTATCCGGGACACCCCCTATACGCAGTATTTT	CASSIRDTPYTQYF
NA	TRBJ2-2	TRBV5-1	NA	16	TGCGCCAGCAGCTTTACAGGGTCGCCGAACACCGGGGAGCTGTTTTTT	CASSFTGSPNTGELFF
NA	TRBJ2-2	TRBV5-1	TRBD2	17	TGCGCCAGCAGCAGGGGAGCGGGAGGTCCCCCCACCGGGGAGCTGTTTTTT	CASSRGAGGPPTGELFF
NA	TRBJ1-1	TRBV6-1	NA	13	TGTGCCAGCAGTGATCAGGGGAACACTGAAGCTTTCTTT	CASSDQGNTEAFF
NA	TRBJ2-1	TRBV3-1/TRBV3-2	NA	14	TGTGCCAGCAGCCAAGGTGGCGGGCATGGGGAGCAGTTCTTC	CASSQGGGHGEQFF
few	TRBJ1-5	TRBV12-5	NA	13	TGTGCTAGTGCCATCGGACTTGATCAGCCCCAGCATTTT	CASAIGLDQPQHF
NA	TRBJ2-1	TRBV3-1/TRBV3-2	TRBD1	16	TGTGCCAGCAGCCATTCCTGGGACAGACGGGGAGATGAGCAGTTCTTC	CASSHSWDRRGDEQFF
NA	TRBJ2-1	TRBV5-1	TRBD1	17	TGCGCCAGCAGCCCCACCACGACAGGGGGCCTCTACAATGAGCAGTTCTTC	CASSPTTTGGLYNEQFF
NA	TRBJ1-5	TRBV21-1	NA	18	TGTGCCAGCAGCAAGCCACGAAGCTCGGGGGGTGGAAATCAGCCCCAGCATTTT	CASSKPRSSGGGNQPQHF
NA	TRBJ2-7	TRBV28	NA	14	TGTGCCAGCAGCCAACCCGGGACTTACTACGAGCAGTACTTC	CASSQPGTYYEQYF
few	TRBJ2-7	TRBV30	NA	12	TGTGCCGGGAAGGGGGGGCCCTACGAGCAGTACTTC	CAGKGGPYEQYF
NA	TRBJ1-3	TRBV6-5	NA	14	TGTGCCAGCAGTTACAGGGCGGGCGGAAACACCATATATTTT	CASSYRAGGNTIYF